This T cell receptor (beta chain) was captured by sequencing in a study of OX40 agonist ivuxolimab in advanced cancers. Study summary: The eligibility criteria allowed prior anti-PD-1, anti-PD-L1 or anti-CTLA-4 therapy, and approximately 40% had some. Overall study findings and caveats: CD8+ T cells were the subset that, on average, had more expanded clones than CD4+. Some of the nonresponding patients also showed low levels of normalized T-cell clonal expansion.

Generated by immunoSEQ multiplex PCR, the TCRdb table keeps only in-frame clones and is missing some. The table lists more than 13,000 clones, approximately 80% of them singletons. Worth noting for this clone: The target antigen is unknown.

Germline assignment: CDR1 SGHAT and CDR2 FQNNGV. Trimming took 5 bases from V and 4 from J; bases not matched to a gene: 7. The CDR3 spans 15 residues. The sample in question was CD4+ or CD8+ T cells sorted from blood, obtained in a trial of the OX40 agonist ivuxolimab. V usage is TRBV11-2 and J usage is TRBJ1-1, with 10 bases matching TRBD1. This clonotype was sampled from an adult with an advanced solid tumor such as melanoma, head and neck, liver or kidney cancer. In nucleotides, the CDR3 is TGTGCCAGCAGCCAAGCTCGGACAGGGGGCACTGAAGCTTTCTTT. Encoded protein: CASSQARTGGTEAFF.